This TCR beta chain was sequenced in a study of shared clonotypes between healthy human individuals. Unsorted material relied on some 85 million PBMCs as the source of genomic DNA. Original methodology: ImmunoSEQ only sent back junction sequences with no quality scores, so filtering was done differently. Data came from immunoSEQ multiplex PCR; TCRdb stores just in-frame clones and leaves some out. V, J and clone size reflect that table, while D and trimming were determined from the DNA. This table has some 500,000 clones, 77% appearing once. On this clone: Its cognate antigen is unknown. One base separates it from a far larger clone, so it is likely a read error.

Germline V gives CDR1 MDHEN, CDR2 SYDVKM. The CDR3 length is 11 residues. Study-wide results and limits: Sampling involved blood alone; tissue repertoires likely differ. The represented genetic and exposure-history diversity was limited by the small number of donors.

The clonotype was recovered from a woman aged 40 to 50 in good health. Some clones in this sample may be carry-over from other donors' samples. This chain uses TRBV28 with TRBJ2-7; TRBD1 matches 7 bases. The sample comprised PBMCs. CDR3 coding DNA: TGTGCCAGCAGCGACAGGGACGAGCAGCACTTC. Translation: CASSDRDEQHF.